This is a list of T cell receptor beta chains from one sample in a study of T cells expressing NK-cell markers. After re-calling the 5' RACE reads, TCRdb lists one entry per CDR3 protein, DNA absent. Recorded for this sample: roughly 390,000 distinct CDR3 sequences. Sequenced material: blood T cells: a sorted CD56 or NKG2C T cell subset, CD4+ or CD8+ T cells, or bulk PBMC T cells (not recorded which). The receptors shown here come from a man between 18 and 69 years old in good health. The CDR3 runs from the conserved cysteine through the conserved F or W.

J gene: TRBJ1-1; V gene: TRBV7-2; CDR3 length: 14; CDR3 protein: CASSKKTGDTEAFF
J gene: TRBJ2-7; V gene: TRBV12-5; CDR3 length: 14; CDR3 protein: CASALGGASYEQYF
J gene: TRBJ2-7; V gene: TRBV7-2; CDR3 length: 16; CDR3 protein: CASSLAGSTQIYEQYF
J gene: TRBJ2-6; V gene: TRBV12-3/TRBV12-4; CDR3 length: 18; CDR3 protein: CASSGGEGGLAGANVLTF
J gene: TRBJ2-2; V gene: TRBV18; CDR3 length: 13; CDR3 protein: CASLISYTGELFF
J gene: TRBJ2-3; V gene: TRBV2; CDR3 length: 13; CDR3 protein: CASSDDFTDTQYF
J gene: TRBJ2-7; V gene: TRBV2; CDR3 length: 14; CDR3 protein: CAGGPTASLTEQYF
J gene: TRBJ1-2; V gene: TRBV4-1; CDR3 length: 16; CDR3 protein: CASSPLQLASNYGYTF
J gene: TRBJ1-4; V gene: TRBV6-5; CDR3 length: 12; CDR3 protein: CASKGSGEKLFF
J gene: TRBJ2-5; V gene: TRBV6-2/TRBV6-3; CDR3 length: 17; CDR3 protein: CASSFSIGQQPRETQYF
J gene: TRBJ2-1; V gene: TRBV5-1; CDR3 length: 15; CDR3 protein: CASSLAGQVVNEQFF
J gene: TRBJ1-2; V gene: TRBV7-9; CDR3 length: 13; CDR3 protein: CASSLSEVSSYTF
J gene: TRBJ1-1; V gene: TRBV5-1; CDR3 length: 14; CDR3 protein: CASSWGFGGTEAFF
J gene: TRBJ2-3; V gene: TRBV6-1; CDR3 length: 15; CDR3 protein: CASTMTGVATDTQYF
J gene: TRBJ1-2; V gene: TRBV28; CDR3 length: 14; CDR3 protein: CASSGTGEAYGYTF
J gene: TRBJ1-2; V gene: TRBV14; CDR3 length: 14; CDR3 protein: CASSQGRGMVGYTF
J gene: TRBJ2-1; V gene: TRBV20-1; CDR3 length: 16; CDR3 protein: CSAGTYSISSYNEQFF
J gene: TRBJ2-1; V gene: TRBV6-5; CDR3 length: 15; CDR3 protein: CASLKSGTTYNEQFF
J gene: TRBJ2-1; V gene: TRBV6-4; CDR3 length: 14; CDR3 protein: CASSPTWLNNEQFF
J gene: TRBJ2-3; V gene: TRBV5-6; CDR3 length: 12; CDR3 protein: CASSPDRSTQYF
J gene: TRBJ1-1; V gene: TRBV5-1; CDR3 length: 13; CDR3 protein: CASSLEGDREAFF
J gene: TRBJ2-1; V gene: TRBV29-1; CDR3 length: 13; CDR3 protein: CSVDSLGMNEQFF
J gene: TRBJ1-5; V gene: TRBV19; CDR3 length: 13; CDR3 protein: CASSVQSNQPQHF
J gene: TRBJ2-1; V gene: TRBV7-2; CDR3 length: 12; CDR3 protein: CASSLGEGEQFF
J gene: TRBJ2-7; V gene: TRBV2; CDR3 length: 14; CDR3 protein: CASSVMQAGAEQYF
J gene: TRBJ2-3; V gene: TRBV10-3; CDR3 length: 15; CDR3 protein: CAISDPSGGSGAQYF
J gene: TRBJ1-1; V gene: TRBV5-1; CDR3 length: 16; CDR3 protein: CASSGQGQGTPLEAFF